This T cell receptor (beta chain) derives from a study of T cells in Graves' hyperthyroidism and ophthalmopathy. Study summary: Before treatment of any kind, peripheral blood was taken at initial diagnosis.

Amplified TCR beta CDR3 regions derived from RNA transcripts. HTBI primers were the set used in a first-round RT-PCR of the TCR CDR3. Each CDR3 protein gets one entry after TCRdb re-called the multiplex PCR reads with MiXCR. This sample yields a few hundred thousand distinct CDR3 sequences, of which less than 25% are seen a single time; 26% belongs to the top ten. V was pared by 6 bases and J by 3 bases, with 15 bases between. The CDR3 is 14 residues long. Looked up from germline, CDR1 is MNHNS and CDR2 is SASEGT. This clonotype appeared many times. Researchers defined stable Graves' hyperthyroidism as no ophthalmopathy progression within 18 months. It was uncontrolled infection, other autoimmune disease, pregnancy or lactation that excluded patients.

Input material: blood. The rearrangement uses TRBV6-1 and TRBJ2-7; D is uncertain. The TCR originated in a man aged 18 to 29 with Graves' hyperthyroidism. The CDR3 DNA follows: TGTGCCAGCAGCGGAATTGGCTATAGCTACGAGCAGTACTTC. It is translated as CASSGIGYSYEQYF.